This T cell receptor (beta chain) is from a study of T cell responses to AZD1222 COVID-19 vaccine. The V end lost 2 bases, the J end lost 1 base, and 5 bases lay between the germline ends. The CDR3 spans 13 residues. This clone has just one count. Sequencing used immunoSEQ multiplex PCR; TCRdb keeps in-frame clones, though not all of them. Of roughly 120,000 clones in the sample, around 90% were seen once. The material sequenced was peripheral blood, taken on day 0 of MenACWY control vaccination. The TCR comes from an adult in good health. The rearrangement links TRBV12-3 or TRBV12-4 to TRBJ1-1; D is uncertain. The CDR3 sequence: CASSLTQNTEAFF. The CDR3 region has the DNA TGTGCCAGCAGTTTAACGCAGAACACTGAAGCTTTCTTT.